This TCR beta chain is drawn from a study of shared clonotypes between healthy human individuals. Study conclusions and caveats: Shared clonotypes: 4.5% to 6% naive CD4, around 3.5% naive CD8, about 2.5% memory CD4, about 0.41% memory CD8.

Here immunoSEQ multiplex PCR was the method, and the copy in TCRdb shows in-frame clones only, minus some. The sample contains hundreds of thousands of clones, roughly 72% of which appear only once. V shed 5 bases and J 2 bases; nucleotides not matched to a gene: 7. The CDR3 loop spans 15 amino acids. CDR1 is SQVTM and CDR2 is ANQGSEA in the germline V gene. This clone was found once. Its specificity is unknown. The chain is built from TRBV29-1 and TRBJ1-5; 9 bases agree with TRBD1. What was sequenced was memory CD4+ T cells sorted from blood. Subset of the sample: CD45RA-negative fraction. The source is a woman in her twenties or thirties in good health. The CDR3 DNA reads TGCAGCGTTCACCATCGGGACAGGGGCAATCAGCCCCAGCATTTT. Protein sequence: CSVHHRDRGNQPQHF.